Below, 18 T cell receptor beta chains from the same sample are listed, as sequenced in a study of T cell repertoires in cytomegalovirus infection. TCRdb itself ran the reads through MiXCR, one entry per CDR3 protein. Of roughly 990,000 distinct CDR3 sequences detected, 31% appear once; the ten largest clones hold more than 13%. Their specific antigens are unknown. The sequenced sample was cultured CD8+ T cells from PBMCs, obtained from culture after CMV antigen stimulation. Receptor source: a human donor in good health (CMV status not recorded). Some clones in this sample may be carry-over from other donors' samples.

This clonotype appeared many times. The chain links TRBV7-2 to TRBJ2-3; no reliable D call. CDR1 and CDR2 from the germline V gene are SGHTA and FQGNSA. Trimming cost V 2 bases and J 3 bases, with 6 bases left between them. This CDR3 has 13 amino acids. The CDR3 DNA follows: TGTGCCAGCAGCTTAAACCCAACAGATACGCAGTATTTT. This encodes CASSLNPTDTQYF.

This clonotype has a handful of counts. The V gene is TRBV6-6, the J gene TRBJ1-5; 7 nucleotides match TRBD1. The V and J ends lost 6 bases and 5 bases, in that order; junction bases with no gene match: 7. This CDR3 comprises 14 residues. The germline V gene has CDR1 MNHNY and CDR2 SVGAGI (reference sequence). For the CDR3, the DNA is TGTGCCAGCAGCCAGGGACAGAGAGATCAGCCCCAGCATTTT. It yields the protein CASSQGQRDQPQHF.

This clonotype was counted a few times. The chain has TRBV28 and TRBJ2-5; TRBD1 matches 11 bases. CDR3 length: 15 amino acids. Per germline, CDR1 MDHEN and CDR2 SYDVKM. Germline trimming cut 5 bases from V and 3 bases from J; bases unmatched to any gene: 5. CDR3 sequence reads: CASSLGQGAEETQYF. The CDR3 DNA is TGTGCCAGCAGTCTCGGACAGGGGGCTGAAGAGACCCAGTACTTC.

The chain is built from TRBV10-3 and TRBJ1-2, with 11 bases lining up with TRBD1. The CDR3 is 14 residues long. CDR1 is ENHRY and CDR2 is SYGVKD in the germline V gene. Losses at the gene ends were 7 bases for V and 2 bases for J; bases not matched to a gene: 3. CDR3 DNA: TGTGCCATCAAAAGGGACAGGGGGAACTATGGCTACACCTTC. The encoded protein is CAIKRDRGNYGYTF.

This clonotype was recorded a few times. The chain links TRBV10-3 to TRBJ2-3; 10 bases fit TRBD2. Germline trimming cut 6 bases from V and 6 bases from J; bases unmatched to any gene: 0. Per germline, CDR1 ENHRY and CDR2 SYGVKD. This CDR3 has 12 amino acids. In nucleotides, the CDR3 is TGTGCCATCAGGACTAGCGGGGATACGCAGTATTTT. Translation: CAIRTSGDTQYF.

V gene TRBV5-6 combines with J gene TRBJ1-3; D gene unclear. Germline CDR1 and CDR2: SGHDT and YYEEEE. Trimming removed 4 bases from V and 0 bases from J, with 14 bases in between. This CDR3 contains 16 residues. The CDR3 DNA is TGTGCCAGCAGCGACGAAAGTGAATTCTCTGGAAACACCATATATTTT. It is translated as CASSDESEFSGNTIYF.

This clonotype showed up many times. This chain joins TRBV6-5 and TRBJ1-1, with 7 positions matching TRBD1. The CDR3 is made up of 20 amino acids. The germline CDR1 and CDR2 sequences are MNHEY and SVGAGI. V was pared by 2 bases and J by 3 bases, with 21 bases of the junction left unmatched. The CDR3 is CASSYTHPLRQGGKDTEAFF. As DNA, the CDR3 is TGTGCCAGCAGTTACACTCACCCCCTTCGACAGGGAGGTAAGGACACTGAAGCTTTCTTT.

The chain couples TRBV6-2 or TRBV6-3 to TRBJ1-6, with D unclear. The CDR3 sequence is 16 residues long. Germline loops: CDR1 MNHEY, CDR2 SVGEGT. The V gene lost 2 bases and the J gene lost 0 bases, with 8 bases spanning the gap. The chain's CDR3 is CASSYVQSSYNSPLHF. CDR3 DNA: TGTGCCAGCAGTTACGTCCAGAGCTCCTATAATTCACCCCTCCACTTT.

This clonotype was detected many times. This chain joins TRBV28 and TRBJ2-1; D unresolved. The CDR3 is 16 amino acids. Trimming cost V 6 bases and J 4 bases, with 19 bases left between them. Germline V gene lookup returns CDR1 MDHEN and CDR2 SYDVKM. CDR3 protein: CASRLMSEEGYNEQFF. The CDR3 bases are TGTGCCAGCAGACTTATGTCTGAGGAAGGTTACAATGAGCAGTTCTTC.

This clonotype appeared a single time. The chain is built from TRBV7-9 and TRBJ2-4; D might be TRBD2 (6 bases). The V end was cut by 0 bases, the J end by 15 bases, with 12 bases between. Germline V lookup: CDR1 SEHNR, CDR2 FQNEAQ (reference sequence). This CDR3 region has 12 residues. CDR3 amino acids: CASSLATGAWYF. The CDR3 region has the DNA TGTGCCAGCAGCTTAGCAACGGGAGCTTGGTACTTC.

The table lists this clonotype with a few counts. The V call is TRBV13, the J call TRBJ1-4; tentative D call: TRBD1 (5 bases). This CDR3 contains 14 residues. V was trimmed by 5 bases and J by 3 bases, leaving 10 bases between them. Germline assignment: CDR1 PRHDT and CDR2 FYEKMQ (reference sequence). CDR3 loop: CASSGDSSNEKLFF. CDR3 coding DNA: TGTGCCAGCAGCGGCGACAGCTCTAATGAAAAACTGTTTTTT. Drawing the rest from reference TRBV13 and TRBJ1-4, the complete variable domain is AAGVIQSPRHLIKEKRETATLKCYPIPRHDTVYWYQQGPGQDPQFLISFYEKMQSDKGSIPDRFSAQQFSDYHSELNMSSLELGDSALYFCASSGDSSNEKLFFGSGTQLSVL.

This clonotype occurred once. The J gene is TRBJ1-2, the V gene TRBV9, with a tentative D call TRBD1 (5 bases). This CDR3 spans 16 amino acids. Germline V gives CDR1 SGDLS, CDR2 YYNGEE. V shed 3 bases and J shed 0 bases, with 15 bases lying between them. CDR3 nucleotides: TGTGCCAGCAGCGAAGGAGGGGCCAACCCTAACTATGGCTACACCTTC. Amino acid sequence: CASSEGGANPNYGYTF.

The rearrangement joins TRBV12-3 or TRBV12-4 to TRBJ1-4; D is unresolved. CDR3 length equals 14 residues. V was pared by 6 bases and J by 4 bases, with 12 bases between. The CDR3 region is CASSMDGDNEKLFF. The CDR3 DNA reads TGTGCCAGCAGCATGGACGGAGATAATGAAAAACTGTTTTTT.

This clonotype was counted only a few times. This chain uses TRBV7-9 with TRBJ2-7, with 10 nucleotides matching TRBD2. Germline V gene sequence: CDR1 SEHNR, CDR2 FQNEAQ (reference sequence). This CDR3 contains 15 residues. Trimming took 4 bases from V and 3 from J; bases not matched to a gene: 6. The DNA of the CDR3 is TGTGCCAGCAGCTGGTTAGCGGGGGGTCTCTACGAGCAGTACGTC. It translates to CASSWLAGGLYEQYV.

The chain couples TRBV5-1 to TRBJ2-1; the match to TRBD1 covers 8 bases. The germline V gene has CDR1 SGHRS and CDR2 YFSETQ. J gave up 8 bases and V 0 bases, and 10 bases lay outside the gene matches. The CDR3 runs 16 residues. This CDR3 is CASSLVGQARSDEQFF. The DNA for the CDR3 is TGCGCCAGCAGCTTGGTGGGACAGGCCCGGTCCGATGAGCAGTTCTTC.

This clonotype was counted between two and nine times. The V gene is TRBV7-4, the J gene TRBJ1-2, with unresolved D. The V gene lost 1 base and the J gene lost 1 base, with 7 bases spanning the gap. The CDR3 sequence is 14 residues long. Germline CDR1 is SGHVT and CDR2 is SQSDAQ. The CDR3 sequence is CASSLEEFNYGYTF. CDR3 coding DNA: TGTGCCAGCAGCTTAGAAGAGTTTAACTATGGCTACACCTTC.

This clonotype was counted many times. The gene calls are TRBV19 and TRBJ1-1, with no clear D. CDR1 and CDR2 (germline): LNHDA, SQIVND (reference sequence). The CDR3 is 14 amino acids. Deletions cut 5 bases from V and 4 bases from J, with 14 bases between. The DNA for the CDR3 is TGTGCCAGTAGTGGATGGGGTGAAAGCACTGAAGCTTTCTTT. Translating it yields CASSGWGESTEAFF.

The chain links TRBV14 to TRBJ1-4; no reliable D call. This CDR3 contains 15 residues. Between the trimmed V and J ends, which lost 5 bases and 2 bases, there was a span of 12 bases. The germline gives CDR1 SGHDN, CDR2 FVKESK. The CDR3 sequence is CASSRTLSTNEKLFF. The CDR3 DNA sequence: TGTGCCAGCAGCAGAACACTCTCGACTAATGAAAAACTGTTTTTT.